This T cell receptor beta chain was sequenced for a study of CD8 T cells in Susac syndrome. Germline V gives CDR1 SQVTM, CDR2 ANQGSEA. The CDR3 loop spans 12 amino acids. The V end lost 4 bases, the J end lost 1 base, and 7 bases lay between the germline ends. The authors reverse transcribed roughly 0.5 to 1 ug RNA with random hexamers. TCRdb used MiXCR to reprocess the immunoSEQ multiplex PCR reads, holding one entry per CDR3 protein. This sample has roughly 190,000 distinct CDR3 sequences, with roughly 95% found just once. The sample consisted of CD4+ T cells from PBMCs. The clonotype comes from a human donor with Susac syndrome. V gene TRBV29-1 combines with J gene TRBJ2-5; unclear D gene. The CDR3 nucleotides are TGCAGCGTTGTGTGGTTCCAAGAGACCCAGTACTTC. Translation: CSVVWFQETQYF.